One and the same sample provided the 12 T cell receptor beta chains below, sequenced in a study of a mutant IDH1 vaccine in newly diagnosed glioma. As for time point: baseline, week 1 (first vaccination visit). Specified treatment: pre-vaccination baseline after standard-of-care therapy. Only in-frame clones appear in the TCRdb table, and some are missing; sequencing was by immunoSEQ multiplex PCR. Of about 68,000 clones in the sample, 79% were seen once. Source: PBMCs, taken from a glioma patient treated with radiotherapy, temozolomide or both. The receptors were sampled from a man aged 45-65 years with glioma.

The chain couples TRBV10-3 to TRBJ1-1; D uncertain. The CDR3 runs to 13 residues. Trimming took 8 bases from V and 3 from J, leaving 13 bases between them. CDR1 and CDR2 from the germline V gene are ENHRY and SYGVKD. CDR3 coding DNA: TGTGCCATCTGTGGTGAGGTTCACACTGAAGCTTTCTTT. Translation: CAICGEVHTEAFF.

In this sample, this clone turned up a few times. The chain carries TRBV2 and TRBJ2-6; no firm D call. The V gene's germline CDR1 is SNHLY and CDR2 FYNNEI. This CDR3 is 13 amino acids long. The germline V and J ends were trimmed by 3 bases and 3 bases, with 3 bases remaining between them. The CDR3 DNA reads TGTGCCAGCAGTGATAATGGGGCCAACGTCCTGACTTTC. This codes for CASSDNGANVLTF.

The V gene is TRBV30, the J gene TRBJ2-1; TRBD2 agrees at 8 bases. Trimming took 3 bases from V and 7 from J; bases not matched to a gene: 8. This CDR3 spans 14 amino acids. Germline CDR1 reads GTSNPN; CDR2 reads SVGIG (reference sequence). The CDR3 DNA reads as TGTGCCTGGAGGGAACCGGGGGGGCTGAATGAGCAGTTCTTC. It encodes CAWREPGGLNEQFF. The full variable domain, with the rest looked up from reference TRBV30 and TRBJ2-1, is SQTIHQWPATLVQPVGSPLSLECTVEGTSNPNLYWYRQAAGRGLQLLFYSVGIGQISSEVPQNLSASRPQDRQFILSSKKLLLSDSGFYLCAWREPGGLNEQFFGPGTRLTVL.

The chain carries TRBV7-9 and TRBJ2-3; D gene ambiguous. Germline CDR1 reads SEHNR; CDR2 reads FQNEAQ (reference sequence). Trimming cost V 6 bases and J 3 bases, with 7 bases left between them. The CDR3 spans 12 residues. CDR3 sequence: CASSPGTDTQYF. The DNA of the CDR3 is TGTGCCAGCAGTCCTGGTACAGATACGCAGTATTTT.

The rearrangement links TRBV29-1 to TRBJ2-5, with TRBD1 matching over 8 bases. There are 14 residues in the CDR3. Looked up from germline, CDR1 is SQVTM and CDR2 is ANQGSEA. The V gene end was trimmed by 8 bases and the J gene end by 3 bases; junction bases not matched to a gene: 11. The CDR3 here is CSTINRGTEETQYF. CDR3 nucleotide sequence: TGCAGCACGATAAACAGGGGGACGGAAGAGACCCAGTACTTC.

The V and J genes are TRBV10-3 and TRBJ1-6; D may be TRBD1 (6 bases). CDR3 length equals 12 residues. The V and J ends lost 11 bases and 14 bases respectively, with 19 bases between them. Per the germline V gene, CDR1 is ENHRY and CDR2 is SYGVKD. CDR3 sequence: CASWDTVGALHF. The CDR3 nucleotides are TGTGCCTCCTGGGACACGGTAGGCGCCCTCCACTTT.

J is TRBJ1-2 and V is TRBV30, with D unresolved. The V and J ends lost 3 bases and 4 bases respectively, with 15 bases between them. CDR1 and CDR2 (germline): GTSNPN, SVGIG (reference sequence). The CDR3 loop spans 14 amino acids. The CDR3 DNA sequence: TGTGCCTGGAGATTCGGACGGGAAGGCTATGGCTACACCTTC. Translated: CAWRFGREGYGYTF.

The CDR3 DNA follows: TGCAGCGCCAGGGAGGGGAATCAGCCCCAGCATTTT. Translation: CSAREGNQPQHF. The chain uses TRBV29-1 and TRBJ1-5, with a possible D match to TRBD1 (5 bases). V lost 7 bases to trimming and J lost 4 bases, with 11 bases between them. Germline lookup yields CDR1 SQVTM and CDR2 ANQGSEA. The CDR3 covers 12 residues.

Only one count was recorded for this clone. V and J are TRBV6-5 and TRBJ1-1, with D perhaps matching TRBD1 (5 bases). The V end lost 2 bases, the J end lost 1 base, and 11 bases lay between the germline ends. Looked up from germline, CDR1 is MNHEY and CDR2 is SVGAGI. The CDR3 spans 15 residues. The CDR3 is CASSYRGTGNTEAFF. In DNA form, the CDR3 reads TGTGCCAGCAGTTACCGGGGGACGGGGAACACTGAAGCTTTCTTT.

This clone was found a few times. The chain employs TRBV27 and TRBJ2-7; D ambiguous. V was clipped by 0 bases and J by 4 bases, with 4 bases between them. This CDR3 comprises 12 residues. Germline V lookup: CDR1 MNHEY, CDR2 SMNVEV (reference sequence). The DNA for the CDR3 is TGTGCCAGCAGTTTATCGGGGTACGAGCAGTACTTC. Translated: CASSLSGYEQYF.

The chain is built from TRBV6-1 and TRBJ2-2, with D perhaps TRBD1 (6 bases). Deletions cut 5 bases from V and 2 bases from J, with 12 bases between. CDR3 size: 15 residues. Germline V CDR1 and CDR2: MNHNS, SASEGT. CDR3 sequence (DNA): TGTGCCAGCAGTCAGGACAGTCTAAACACCGGGGAGCTGTTTTTT. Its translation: CASSQDSLNTGELFF.

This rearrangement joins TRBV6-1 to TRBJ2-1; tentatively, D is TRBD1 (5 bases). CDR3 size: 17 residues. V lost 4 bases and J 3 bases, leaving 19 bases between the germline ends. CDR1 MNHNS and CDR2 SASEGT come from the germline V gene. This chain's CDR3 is CASSGPPNQGIYNEQFF. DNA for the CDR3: TGTGCCAGCAGTGGACCTCCGAACCAGGGAATCTACAATGAGCAGTTCTTC.